A single sample gave rise to the 31 T cell receptor beta chains below, sequenced in a study of shared clonotypes between healthy human individuals. Here immunoSEQ multiplex PCR was the method, and the copy in TCRdb shows in-frame clones only, minus some. This repertoire shows about 2 million clones, 95% found once; its top ten account for under 0.15%. The sequenced material came from naive CD4+ T cells sorted from blood. Specified subset: CD45RA+ positively selected. Every receptor here comes from a man younger than 30 in good health.

The chain links TRBV28 to TRBJ1-5; perhaps TRBD1 as D (5 bases). Germline V gene lookup returns CDR1 MDHEN and CDR2 SYDVKM. CDR3 length: 13 residues. V was shortened by 7 bases and J by 1 base, with 8 bases between the two germline ends. The CDR3 bases are TGTGCCAGCACTTCAGGGAGCAATCAGCCCCAGCATTTT. Translating it yields CASTSGSNQPQHF. Together with reference TRBV28 and TRBJ1-5, the CDR3 gives the full variable domain: DVKVTQSSRYLVKRTGEKVFLECVQDMDHENMFWYRQDPGLGLRLIYFSYDVKMKEKGDIPEGYSVSREKKERFSLILESASTNQTSMYLCASTSGSNQPQHFGDGTRLSIL.

The CDR3 nucleotides read TGTGCCAGCAGCCCCAGGGGACAGGGGTTCTACAATGAGCAGTTCTTC. Encoded protein: CASSPRGQGFYNEQFF. The chain carries TRBV28 and TRBJ2-1; 10 bases are shared with TRBD1. V trimming: 6 bases; J trimming: 3 bases; junction bases outside the gene matches: 8. This CDR3 spans 16 amino acids. Germline loops: CDR1 MDHEN, CDR2 SYDVKM. The whole variable domain, remainder taken from reference TRBV28 and TRBJ2-1, is DVKVTQSSRYLVKRTGEKVFLECVQDMDHENMFWYRQDPGLGLRLIYFSYDVKMKEKGDIPEGYSVSREKKERFSLILESASTNQTSMYLCASSPRGQGFYNEQFFGPGTRLTVL.

The chain uses TRBV4-3 and TRBJ2-7; 10 nucleotides line up with TRBD2. The CDR3 length is 15 residues. The germline gives CDR1 LGHNA, CDR2 YSLEER. V gave up 4 bases and J gave up 2 bases; unmatched junction bases: 5. CDR3 nucleotide sequence: TGCGCCAGCAGCCCAGTCCTAGCGGGAGCCTACGAGCAGTACTTC. It yields the protein CASSPVLAGAYEQYF.

The V and J genes are TRBV6-1 and TRBJ2-1; 10 bases fit TRBD2. J was trimmed by 6 bases and V by 0 bases; bases with no gene match: 5. The germline V gene has CDR1 MNHNS and CDR2 SASEGT. This CDR3 spans 16 amino acids. The CDR3, as DNA: TGTGCCAGCAGTGAAGCATGGCTAGCGGGGGTCAATGAGCAGTTCTTC. This codes for CASSEAWLAGVNEQFF.

In this sample, this clone turned up a few times. This sample also contains other DNA sequences that code for the same CDR3. The chain links TRBV6-5 to TRBJ2-5; D is ambiguous. The germline V and J ends were trimmed by 2 bases and 5 bases, with 3 bases remaining between them. CDR3 length equals 11 residues. Germline-derived CDR1 and CDR2 are MNHEY and SVGAGI. The CDR3 coding sequence is TGTGCCAGCAGTTACGGCGAGACCCAGTACTTC. This translates into CASSYGETQYF.

Worth noting for this clone: This sample also contains other DNA sequences that code for the same CDR3. CDR3 protein: CASSPDRGRETQYF. The CDR3 bases are TGTGCCAGCAGCCCGGACAGGGGGAGAGAGACCCAGTACTTC. This chain uses TRBV7-2 with TRBJ2-5; 10 nucleotides align to TRBD1. Germline V gives CDR1 SGHTA, CDR2 FQGNSA. Trimming at V came to 5 bases and at J to 4 bases, leaving 4 bases not matched to a gene. The CDR3 consists of 14 residues.

V is TRBV11-1 and J is TRBJ2-7; TRBD1 or TRBD2 may be the D gene (5 bases each). Germline values: CDR1 SGHAT, CDR2 FQDESV (reference sequence). The CDR3 runs to 15 residues. With 5 bases removed from V and 6 bases from J, the gap between germline ends came to 20 bases. The CDR3 DNA sequence: TGTGCCAGCAGCCGGGACCTCTATGCTCAGGGCGAGCAGTACTTC. Translated: CASSRDLYAQGEQYF.

The J gene is TRBJ2-2, the V gene TRBV27; the D is unclear. Deletions cut 8 bases from V and 0 bases from J, with 19 bases between. The CDR3 is 17 amino acids. CDR1 is MNHEY and CDR2 is SMNVEV in the germline V gene (reference sequence). DNA of the CDR3: TGTGCCAGCCGCACCAGCCTCGTGCCGGCGAACACCGGGGAGCTGTTTTTT. The encoded protein is CASRTSLVPANTGELFF.

This chain uses TRBV5-1 with TRBJ1-3; D ambiguous. The V gene's germline CDR1 is SGHRS and CDR2 YFSETQ. The ends were cut back, 4 bases at V and 0 bases at J, with 14 bases in the middle. This CDR3 comprises 16 residues. The DNA of the CDR3 is TGCGCCAGCAGCATTGCGGACGTTTTCTCTGGAAACACCATATATTTT. It yields the protein CASSIADVFSGNTIYF.

The chain recombines TRBV7-2 with TRBJ2-3; a weak D match, TRBD1 (5 bases). This CDR3 comprises 12 residues. V lost 5 bases and J 8 bases, leaving 11 bases between the germline ends. The germline gives CDR1 SGHTA, CDR2 FQGNSA. For the CDR3, the DNA is TGTGCCAGCAGCGATCCCGACAGTACGCAGTATTTT. This gives the protein CASSDPDSTQYF. The whole variable domain, filled in from reference TRBV7-2 and TRBJ2-3, reads GAGVSQSPSNKVTEKGKDVELRCDPISGHTALYWYRQSLGQGLEFLIYFQGNSAPDKSGLPSDRFSAERTGGSVSTLTIQRTQQEDSAVYLCASSDPDSTQYFGPGTRLTVL.

A remark on this clone: This CDR3 is also generated by other DNA sequences in the sample. This chain links TRBV11-2 with TRBJ2-3; D ambiguous. CDR3 size: 15 residues. The germline CDR1 and CDR2 sequences are SGHAT and FQNNGV. The germline V and J ends were trimmed by 0 bases and 0 bases, with 7 bases remaining between them. The CDR3 is CASSLDGASTDTQYF. In DNA, the CDR3 is TGTGCCAGCAGCTTAGACGGCGCTAGCACAGATACGCAGTATTTT.

The CDR3 nucleotides read TGTGCCAGCAGCCCGCGGACAGCGAGCTCCTACAATGAGCAGTTCTTC. Its translation: CASSPRTASSYNEQFF. The chain recombines TRBV7-9 with TRBJ2-1, with D possibly being TRBD1 (6 bases). Germline loops: CDR1 SEHNR, CDR2 FQNEAQ (reference sequence). This CDR3 comprises 16 residues. Trimming took off 5 bases at V and 0 bases at J, with 14 bases between the two ends.

The sample holds a few counts of this clone. The rearrangement uses TRBV6-5 and TRBJ2-3; TRBD2 aligns across 8 bases. Germline values: CDR1 MNHEY, CDR2 SVGAGI. The CDR3 extends over 11 amino acids. Losses at the gene ends were 6 bases for V and 12 bases for J; bases not matched to a gene: 5. For the CDR3, the DNA is TGTGCCAGCAGCGGTAGCGGGGTACAGTATTTT. Translating gives CASSGSGVQYF.

J is TRBJ2-1 and V is TRBV11-3, with 8 bases lining up with TRBD2. V lost 0 bases and J lost 0; bases outside the gene matches: 7. This CDR3 has 18 amino acids. The germline V gene has CDR1 SGHNT and CDR2 YENEEA. CDR3 in DNA: TGTGCCAGCAGCTTAGACCCTAGCGGGCCTAGCTCCTACAATGAGCAGTTCTTC. This gives the protein CASSLDPSGPSSYNEQFF.

The J gene is TRBJ1-2, the V gene TRBV6-1; no definite D call. CDR3 length equals 11 residues. Germline V gives CDR1 MNHNS, CDR2 SASEGT. V lost 7 bases to trimming and J lost 14 bases, with 17 bases between them. The CDR3 DNA reads as TGTGCCAGCACCCTACCCGGGCCGGGGACCTTC. As protein: CASTLPGPGTF.

This chain links TRBV5-6 with TRBJ1-5; 8 bases map to TRBD1. This CDR3 region has 13 residues. Trimming took 4 bases from V and 5 from J; bases not matched to a gene: 2. The germline gives CDR1 SGHDT, CDR2 YYEEEE. The CDR3 region is CASSQGADQPQHF. Here the CDR3 DNA reads TGTGCCAGCAGCCAGGGGGCCGATCAGCCCCAGCATTTT.

J is TRBJ1-4 and V is TRBV5-1; a possible D gene is TRBD1 (5 bases). This CDR3 contains 15 residues. The germline CDR1 and CDR2 sequences are SGHRS and YFSETQ. The ends were cut back, 4 bases at V and 8 bases at J, with 18 bases in the middle. The CDR3 DNA sequence: TGCGCCAGCAGCCTGGATTCCGGGACGGGCGAAAAACTGTTTTTT. It translates to CASSLDSGTGEKLFF.

J is TRBJ2-5 and V is TRBV19; TRBD1 might be the D (6 bases). Between the trimmed V and J ends, which lost 9 bases and 5 bases, there was a span of 16 bases. The CDR3 contains 13 residues. The germline V gene has CDR1 LNHDA and CDR2 SQIVND (reference sequence). The CDR3 DNA sequence: TGTGCCAGCCGCACGGCAGGGGCGGAGACCCAGTACTTC. The encoded protein is CASRTAGAETQYF. Supplemented by reference TRBV19 and TRBJ2-5, the full variable domain reads DGGITQSPKYLFRKEGQNVTLSCEQNLNHDAMYWYRQDPGQGLRLIYYSQIVNDFQKGDIAEGYSVSREKKESFPLTVTSAQKNPTAFYLCASRTAGAETQYFGPGTRLLVL.

The V and J genes are TRBV7-9 and TRBJ2-1; 9 nucleotides match TRBD2. The CDR3 is 15 amino acids. CDR1 is SEHNR, CDR2 FQNEAQ, per germline (reference sequence). The trim removed 6 bases at V and 2 bases at J, leaving 5 bases unmatched. CDR3 nucleotides: TGTGCCAGCAGAAAGACTAGCGGAGCCTACAATGAGCAGTTCTTC. Encoded protein: CASRKTSGAYNEQFF.

The chain employs TRBV9 and TRBJ2-3; possible D gene TRBD2, 5 bases. Germline CDR1 reads SGDLS; CDR2 reads YYNGEE. The CDR3 is 13 residues long. V shed 5 bases and J shed 2 bases, with 9 bases lying between them. CDR3 residues: CASSETTTDTQYF. For the CDR3, the DNA is TGTGCCAGCAGTGAGACTACCACAGATACGCAGTATTTT.

The V and J genes are TRBV27 and TRBJ2-7; D remains ambiguous. The germline V and J ends were trimmed by 3 bases and 2 bases, with 11 bases remaining between them. Germline V gene lookup returns CDR1 MNHEY and CDR2 SMNVEV (reference sequence). The CDR3 consists of 14 residues. In nucleotides, the CDR3 is TGTGCCAGCAGTTTTGATTTCAGTGCCTACGAGCAGTACTTC. Amino acid sequence: CASSFDFSAYEQYF.

This chain uses TRBV7-2 with TRBJ1-2, with a weak D call TRBD1 (5 bases). Trimming took off 4 bases at V and 8 bases at J, with 23 bases between the two ends. Germline V gene data show CDR1 as SGHTA and CDR2 as FQGNSA. The CDR3 is made up of 16 amino acids. The CDR3 DNA sequence: TGTGCCAGCAGCTCCACGGGCGGAGGGGCGATTGTAGGCTACACCTTC. As protein: CASSSTGGGAIVGYTF. The whole variable domain, remainder taken from reference TRBV7-2 and TRBJ1-2, is GAGVSQSPSNKVTEKGKDVELRCDPISGHTALYWYRQSLGQGLEFLIYFQGNSAPDKSGLPSDRFSAERTGGSVSTLTIQRTQQEDSAVYLCASSSTGGGAIVGYTFGSGTRLTVV.

V usage is TRBV6-1 and J usage is TRBJ2-7; D is unresolved. Deletions cut 4 bases from V and 3 bases from J, with 16 bases between. The CDR3 covers 15 residues. CDR1 is MNHNS and CDR2 is SASEGT in the germline V gene. CDR3 DNA: TGTGCCAGCAGTGCGTATCTGCAGGTTGACTACGAGCAGTACTTC. Amino acid sequence: CASSAYLQVDYEQYF.

The chain uses TRBV5-7 and TRBJ1-4; 8 positions match TRBD1. TRBV5-7 is an ORF for which the function is uncertain. With 3 bases clipped from V and 7 bases from J, the junction kept 11 bases outside the gene matches. There are 16 residues in the CDR3. The CDR3 protein is CASSSLGTGDFEKLFF. The CDR3 nucleotides read TGTGCCAGCAGCTCACTCGGGACAGGAGATTTTGAAAAACTGTTTTTT.

The V gene is TRBV5-1, the J gene TRBJ2-3, with 8 bases matching TRBD2. The CDR3 is 15 amino acids. The germline CDR1 and CDR2 sequences are SGHRS and YFSETQ. J gave up 2 bases and V 1 base, and 3 bases lay outside the gene matches. DNA for the CDR3: TGCGCCAGCAGCTTGCGGGGGGGCCCCACAGATACGCAGTATTTT. This gives the protein CASSLRGGPTDTQYF.

Only one count was recorded for this clone. The chain links TRBV5-6 to TRBJ2-5; unclear D gene. The length of the CDR3 is 15 residues. V was pared by 1 base and J by 4 bases, with 14 bases between. Germline CDR1 reads SGHDT; CDR2 reads YYEEEE. DNA for the CDR3: TGTGCCAGCAGCTTGTGGAGAGGCAAATTAGAGACCCAGTACTTC. As protein: CASSLWRGKLETQYF.

V usage is TRBV5-4 and J usage is TRBJ2-3; no reliable D call. The CDR3 runs to 14 residues. CDR1 and CDR2 from the germline V gene are SGHNT and YYREEE (reference sequence). Trimming pared 4 bases from V and 0 bases from J, leaving 9 bases between. DNA for the CDR3: TGTGCCAGCAGCACGAGGATAAGCACAGATACGCAGTATTTT. This gives the protein CASSTRISTDTQYF.

The rearrangement uses TRBV6-1 and TRBJ1-1, with 8 bases lining up with TRBD1. Per germline, CDR1 MNHNS and CDR2 SASEGT. The CDR3 runs to 14 residues. J gave up 0 bases and V 11 bases, and 8 bases lay outside the gene matches. This CDR3 reads CAGVDRAVNTEAFF. The CDR3 bases are TGTGCCGGGGTGGACAGGGCTGTGAACACTGAAGCTTTCTTT.

This chain links TRBV5-1 with TRBJ2-2, with 10 bases lining up with TRBD1. V trimming: 5 bases; J trimming: 6 bases; junction bases outside the gene matches: 16. Looked up from germline, CDR1 is SGHRS and CDR2 is YFSETQ. The length of the CDR3 is 18 residues. CDR3 sequence reads: CASSLIRDRGGGAGELFF. The CDR3 DNA is TGCGCCAGCAGTTTAATCCGGGACAGGGGCGGAGGAGCCGGGGAGCTGTTTTTT.

The chain joins TRBV18 to TRBJ1-1; 8 bases are a match to TRBD1. The CDR3 contains 13 residues. V trimming: 8 bases; J trimming: 1 base; junction bases outside the gene matches: 3. CDR1 is KGHSH, CDR2 LQKENI, per germline. This chain's CDR3 is CASQGARNTEAFF. CDR3 DNA: TGTGCCAGCCAGGGGGCCCGGAACACTGAAGCTTTCTTT.

This rearrangement joins TRBV2 to TRBJ2-7; 10 bases line up with TRBD1. V lost 6 bases and J lost 4; bases outside the gene matches: 18. This CDR3 comprises 18 residues. The V gene's germline CDR1 is SNHLY and CDR2 FYNNEI. The DNA of the CDR3 is TGTGCCAGCAGGGGATCCGAAACTCGGACAGGGGGGAGTTACGAGCAGTACTTC. Residues: CASRGSETRTGGSYEQYF. The full variable domain, completed using reference TRBV2 and TRBJ2-7, is EPEVTQTPSHQVTQMGQEVILRCVPISNHLYFYWYRQILGQKVEFLVSFYNNEISEKSEIFDDQFSVERPDGSNFTLKIRSTKLEDSAMYFCASRGSETRTGGSYEQYFGPGTRLTVT.